A selection of T cell receptor beta chains follows, all from one sample in a study of blood T cells in healthy people across ages. TCRdb reprocessed the 5' RACE reads via MiXCR and lists one record per CDR3 protein. The table shows roughly 800,000 distinct CDR3 sequences, with approximately 24% occurring only once. These same records also appear under a second study, on T cells of mothers and their children.

Sequencing input: blood. These receptors all come from a boy aged 10-17 years in good health. CDR3s include the opening cysteine and the closing phenylalanine or tryptophan. D genes are given only for firm matches. Not all rows give a size; the values are once, few, many and, for expanded clones, a class.

J	size	D	V	DNA	CDR3
TRBJ2-7	.	TRBD1	TRBV5-1	TGCGCCAGCAGCTCAATACCGGGACAGGGGGCGTACGAGCAGTACTTC	CASSSIPGQGAYEQYF
TRBJ2-7	.	TRBD2	TRBV4-1	TGCGCCAGCAGCCAGCGGGAGGGGGGGAACGAGCAGTACTTC	CASSQREGGNEQYF
TRBJ2-5	few	.	TRBV7-3	TGTGCCAGCAGCTTCAACGGTCCCGGAGTTGAGCAGTACTTC	CASSFNGPGVEQYF
TRBJ2-3	.	.	TRBV6-5	TGTGCCAGCAGTTACGTACCGGGACGGGGCACAGATACGCAGTATTTT	CASSYVPGRGTDTQYF
TRBJ2-1	.	TRBD1	TRBV10-2	TGCGCCAGCAGATCAGACAGGGGTACCTACAATGAGCAGTTCTTC	CASRSDRGTYNEQFF
TRBJ2-5	.	.	TRBV28	TGTGCCAGCAGTCACGGGAGTCTCGAGGAGACCCAGTACTTC	CASSHGSLEETQYF
TRBJ2-5	few	TRBD1	TRBV5-1	TGCGCCAGCAGCTTGTTAGAAGACGGGACAGCTACCTTGGAGACCCAGTACTTC	CASSLLEDGTATLETQYF
TRBJ2-1	few	.	TRBV29-1	TGCAGCGTTGGCGGGGGGGGACAGGGGAGCTTAAATGAGCAGTTCTTC	CSVGGGGQGSLNEQFF
TRBJ2-7	few	.	TRBV6-1	TGTGCCGCAAAGGCGGTTTACGAGCAGTACTTC	CAAKAVYEQYF
TRBJ1-4	few	TRBD1	TRBV7-9	TGTGCCAGCAGCTTGACAGGGGGCTCTCTCCCCTCAACTAATGAAAAACTGTTTTTT	CASSLTGGSLPSTNEKLFF
TRBJ1-5	few	.	TRBV24-1	TGTGCCACCAGCCGCTTAGGGGTCCCCCAGCATTTT	CATSRLGVPQHF
TRBJ2-3	.	.	TRBV6-4	TGTGCCAGCAGTGCCCAGCCAAGCACAGATACGCAGTATTTT	CASSAQPSTDTQYF
TRBJ2-5	.	TRBD1	TRBV10-3	TGTGCCATCAGGCCTGGACAGGAGAACCAAGAGACCCAGTACTTC	CAIRPGQENQETQYF
TRBJ2-1	few	.	TRBV12-5	TGTGCTAGTGGTTTCGCCCTGTCCTACAATGAGCAGTTCTTC	CASGFALSYNEQFF
TRBJ2-1	few	.	TRBV5-6	TGTGCCAGCAGCCCCTGGGTTGGGAGACGGGACAATGAGCAGTTCTTC	CASSPWVGRRDNEQFF
TRBJ2-2	.	.	TRBV7-2	TGTGCCAGCAGCTCACTAGGGATCGCGAACACCGGGGAGCTGTTTTTT	CASSSLGIANTGELFF
TRBJ2-5	few	TRBD2	TRBV2	TGTGCCAGCGGGGGACTAGCCGGGCAAGAGACCCAGTACTTC	CASGGLAGQETQYF
TRBJ2-5	few	TRBD1	TRBV9	TGTGCCAGCAGCGCATTTGACAGGGGGCCGGAGACCCAGTACTTC	CASSAFDRGPETQYF
TRBJ1-5	.	.	TRBV6-5	TGTGCCCGCAGTCGGGCTGCTGGCAATCAGCCCCAGCATTTT	CARSRAAGNQPQHF
TRBJ2-7	.	TRBD2	TRBV5-1	TGCGCCAGCAACGTAGCGGGAGGGCCTTACGAGCAGTACTTC	CASNVAGGPYEQYF
TRBJ2-5	once	TRBD1	TRBV5-1	TGCGCCAGCAGCTCCCCCACAGGGGTGGGCGAGACCCAGTACTTC	CASSSPTGVGETQYF
TRBJ1-1	few	TRBD1	TRBV29-1	TGCAGCGTTGTCGTACAGGGGGGGAACACTGAAGCTTTCTTT	CSVVVQGGNTEAFF
TRBJ1-1	.	.	TRBV7-9	TGTGCCAGCAGCTTAGATTCGGGTTGGGCTGAAGCTTTCTTT	CASSLDSGWAEAFF
TRBJ2-2	.	TRBD2	TRBV5-1	TGCGCCAGCAGCGCGGGGGTCACCGGGGAGCTGTTTTTT	CASSAGVTGELFF
TRBJ1-2	.	TRBD1	TRBV5-6	TGTGCCAGCAGCTTGGGGGCTCTATATGACAGGGGGCATGGCTACACCTTC	CASSLGALYDRGHGYTF
TRBJ1-4	few	.	TRBV7-9	TGTGCCGTAGGCGGAGATGAAAAACTGTTTTTT	CAVGGDEKLFF
TRBJ1-1	.	.	TRBV4-1	TGCGCCAGCAGCCAAGGGCGGGGGGCGGACACTGAAGCTTTCTTT	CASSQGRGADTEAFF
TRBJ2-5	.	.	TRBV7-8	TGTGCCAGCAGCTTAGAGGGTACCCCGACCCAGTACTTC	CASSLEGTPTQYF
TRBJ1-6	.	TRBD1	TRBV6-5	TGTGCCAGCAGTTACTCGCACCCAGGGACAGATAATTCACCCCTCCACTTT	CASSYSHPGTDNSPLHF
TRBJ1-1	few	.	TRBV5-5	TGTGCCAGCAGCGGCGGGACACCGCTAAACACTGAAGCTTTCTTT	CASSGGTPLNTEAFF
TRBJ2-5	many	TRBD2	TRBV7-2	TGTGCCAGCAGCTTAGTCGCGGGGGGGCGCGAGACCCAGTACTTC	CASSLVAGGRETQYF
TRBJ1-5	.	TRBD1	TRBV20-1	TGCAGTGCTTTGGGGACAGATAGCAATCAGCCCCAGCATTTT	CSALGTDSNQPQHF
TRBJ2-1	few	.	TRBV12-3/TRBV12-4	TGTGCCAGCAGTTTTGACGGGGGCACCTACAATGAGCAGTTCTTC	CASSFDGGTYNEQFF
TRBJ1-4	many	.	TRBV5-5	TGTGCCAGCAGTTTAAGCGGGGGGGAAAAACTGTTTTTT	CASSLSGGEKLFF
TRBJ2-7	.	TRBD2	TRBV18	TGTGCCAGCTCACGAACTGGGGGGGGACACGAGCAGTACTTC	CASSRTGGGHEQYF
TRBJ2-1	.	TRBD2	TRBV20-1	TGCAGTGCTAGAGGGCCCAGCGGGGGGGCGTATGAGCAGTTCTTC	CSARGPSGGAYEQFF
TRBJ1-5	few	.	TRBV29-1	TGCAGCGTTTCCGACAAAAATTACCAGCCCCAGCATTTT	CSVSDKNYQPQHF
TRBJ2-3	.	.	TRBV4-1	TGCGCCAGCAGCCAAGGGGCAAAGCCTAACACAGATACGCAGTATTTT	CASSQGAKPNTDTQYF
TRBJ2-2	.	.	TRBV7-2	TGTGCCAGCAGCTTAGTAGTCGCTAGGATACCGGGGGAGCTGTTTTTT	CASSLVVARIPGELFF
TRBJ1-4	few	.	TRBV29-1	TGCAGCGTTGAAGATCGAGGGGAAAAACTGTTTTTT	CSVEDRGEKLFF